The 14 T cell receptor beta chains in this list originate from one sample, sequenced in a study of CXCR3-negative and CXCR3-positive naive CD8 T cells. UMI-labeled 5' RACE TRB cDNA libraries were prepared from the cells. TCRdb reworked the 5' RACE reads into one entry per CDR3 protein, no DNA. This sample's table has 38,000 or so distinct CDR3 sequences. Input material: naive CXCR3- CD8+ T cells from blood. The subset was: CD45RO-CCR7+CD27+CD95- naive CD8+ T cells lacking CXCR3 (TNR3-). The receptors shown here come from a human donor in good health. Some clones in this sample may be carry-over from other donors' samples.

The chain uses TRBV28 and TRBJ2-3; TCRdb returns TRBD1, unconfirmable since there is no DNA. This CDR3 has 15 amino acids. Germline CDR1 MDHEN, CDR2 SYDVKM. The chain's CDR3 is CASSFRGGSTDTQYF.

The rearrangement links TRBV14 to TRBJ2-1. Germline V lookup: CDR1 SGHDN, CDR2 FVKESK. The CDR3 is made up of 13 amino acids. CDR3 sequence reads: CASSQGTGNEQFF.

This chain links TRBV7-9 with TRBJ1-2. The CDR3 is 17 amino acids. In germline, CDR1 is SEHNR, CDR2 FQNEAQ (reference sequence). This CDR3 is CASSPTGAAVRNYGYTF.

J is TRBJ1-1 and V is TRBV4-3. CDR1 and CDR2 from the germline V gene are LGHNA and YSLEER. This CDR3 has 13 amino acids. The CDR3 loop reads CASSQDRAAEAFF.

The CDR3 sequence is CASSLLTGRTDTQYF. V and J are TRBV4-3 and TRBJ2-3; TCRdb gives TRBD1 as the D gene, but with no DNA this cannot be confirmed. The germline gives CDR1 LGHNA, CDR2 YSLEER. The CDR3 length is 15 residues.

The V call is TRBV29-1, the J call TRBJ2-2; TCRdb's D call of TRBD1 is untestable without DNA. CDR1 SQVTM and CDR2 ANQGSEA come from the germline V gene. There are 15 residues in the CDR3. The CDR3 spells CSVLGTGANTGELFF.

The chain combines TRBV7-9 with TRBJ2-3; TCRdb's D gene call, TRBD2, goes unchecked for lack of DNA. The CDR3 loop spans 16 amino acids. The germline V gene encodes CDR1 SEHNR and CDR2 FQNEAQ (reference sequence). The chain's CDR3 is CASSSLTGGSPDTQYF.

The V and J genes are TRBV29-1 and TRBJ2-4. From germline, CDR1 is SQVTM and CDR2 ANQGSEA. The CDR3 has 13 residues. The CDR3 protein is CSVEVIGKNIQYF.

The CDR3 sequence is CASSQGDHTDTQYF. V and J are TRBV3-1 and TRBJ2-3; as DNA is missing, the TRBD1 call by TCRdb cannot be tested. Per the germline V gene, CDR1 is LGHDT and CDR2 is YNNKEL (reference sequence). CDR3 size: 14 residues.

The rearrangement uses TRBV28 and TRBJ2-1; TCRdb returns TRBD1, unconfirmable since there is no DNA. The CDR3 totals 13 residues. Germline values: CDR1 MDHEN, CDR2 SYDVKM. The CDR3 sequence is CASSDREYNEQFF.

The V gene is TRBV7-7, the J gene TRBJ2-1; TCRdb's D call of TRBD1 is untestable without DNA. CDR3 size: 16 residues. CDR1 is SSHAT, CDR2 FNYEAQ, per germline (reference sequence). The CDR3 here is CASSLEGDRGGGEQFF.

The chain combines TRBV5-4 with TRBJ1-1; the D call from TCRdb, TRBD1, cannot be confirmed without DNA. Germline CDR1 is SGHNT and CDR2 is YYREEE (reference sequence). The CDR3 covers 15 residues. The CDR3 loop reads CASSLVPAPDTEAFF.

The V gene is TRBV7-2, the J gene TRBJ1-2. The CDR3 runs 14 residues. Germline V gene lookup returns CDR1 SGHTA and CDR2 FQGNSA. This chain's CDR3 is CASSLAVGSYGYTF.

The J gene is TRBJ2-5, the V gene TRBV28. This CDR3 is 14 amino acids long. The V gene's germline CDR1 is MDHEN and CDR2 SYDVKM. This CDR3 reads CASSLWAGQETQYF.